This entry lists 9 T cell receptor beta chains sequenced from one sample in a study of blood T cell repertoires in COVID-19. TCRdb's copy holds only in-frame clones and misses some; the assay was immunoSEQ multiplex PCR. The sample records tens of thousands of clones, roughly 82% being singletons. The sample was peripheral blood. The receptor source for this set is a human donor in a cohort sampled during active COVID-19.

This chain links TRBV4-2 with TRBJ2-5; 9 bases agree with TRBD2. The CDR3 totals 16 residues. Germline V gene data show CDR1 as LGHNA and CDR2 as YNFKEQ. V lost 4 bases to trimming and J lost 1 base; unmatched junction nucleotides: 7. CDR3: CASSPRGRGGQETQYF. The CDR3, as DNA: TGTGCCAGCAGCCCACGGGGGCGGGGGGGCCAAGAGACCCAGTACTTC.

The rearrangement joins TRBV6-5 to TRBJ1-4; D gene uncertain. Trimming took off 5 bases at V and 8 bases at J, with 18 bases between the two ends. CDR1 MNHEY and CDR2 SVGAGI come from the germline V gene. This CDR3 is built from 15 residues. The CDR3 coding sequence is TGTGCCAGCAGTCCACTAGTCCGGGGAGGAGAAAAACTGTTTTTT. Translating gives CASSPLVRGGEKLFF.

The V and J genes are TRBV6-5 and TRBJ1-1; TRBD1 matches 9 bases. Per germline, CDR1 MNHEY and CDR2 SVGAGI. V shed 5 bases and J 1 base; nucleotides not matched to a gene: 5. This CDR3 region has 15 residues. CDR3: CASSLQGAGNTEAFF. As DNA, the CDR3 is TGTGCCAGCAGTCTACAGGGGGCGGGGAACACTGAAGCTTTCTTT.

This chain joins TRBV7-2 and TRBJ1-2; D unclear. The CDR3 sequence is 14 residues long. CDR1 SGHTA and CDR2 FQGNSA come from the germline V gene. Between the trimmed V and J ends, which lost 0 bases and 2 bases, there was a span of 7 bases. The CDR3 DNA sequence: TGTGCCAGCAGCTTAGCACAGAGCAACTATGGCTACACCTTC. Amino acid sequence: CASSLAQSNYGYTF.

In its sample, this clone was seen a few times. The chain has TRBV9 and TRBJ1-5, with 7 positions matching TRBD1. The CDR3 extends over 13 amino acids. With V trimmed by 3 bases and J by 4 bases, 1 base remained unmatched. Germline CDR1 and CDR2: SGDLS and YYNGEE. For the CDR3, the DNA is TGTGCCAGCAGCGCGACAGGGAATCAGCCCCAGCATTTT. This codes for CASSATGNQPQHF.

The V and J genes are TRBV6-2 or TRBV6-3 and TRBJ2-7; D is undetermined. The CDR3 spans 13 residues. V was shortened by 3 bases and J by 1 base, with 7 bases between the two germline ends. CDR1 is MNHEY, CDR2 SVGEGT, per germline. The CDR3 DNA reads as TGTGCCAGCAGTTATGCCAGGTCCTACGAGCAGTACTTC. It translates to CASSYARSYEQYF.

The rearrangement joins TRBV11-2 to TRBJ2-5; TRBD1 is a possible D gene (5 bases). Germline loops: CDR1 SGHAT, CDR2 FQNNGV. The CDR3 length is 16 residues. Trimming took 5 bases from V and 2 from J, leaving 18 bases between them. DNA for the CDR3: TGTGCCAGCAGCGCCTCAGGATCAGGGAATCAAGAGACCCAGTACTTC. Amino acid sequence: CASSASGSGNQETQYF.

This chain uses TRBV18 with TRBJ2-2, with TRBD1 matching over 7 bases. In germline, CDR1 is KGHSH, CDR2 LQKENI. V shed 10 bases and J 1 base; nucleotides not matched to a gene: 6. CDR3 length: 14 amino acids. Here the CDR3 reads CATRTGKNTGELFF. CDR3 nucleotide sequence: TGTGCCACCCGGACAGGCAAGAACACCGGGGAGCTGTTTTTT.

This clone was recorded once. CDR3 protein: CASRTIQGPQETQYF. CDR3 nucleotides: TGTGCCAGCAGAACCATACAGGGACCCCAAGAGACCCAGTACTTC. V gene TRBV6-5 combines with J gene TRBJ2-5; D is perhaps TRBD1 (6 bases). The germline V gene encodes CDR1 MNHEY and CDR2 SVGAGI. Trimming pared 6 bases from V and 1 base from J, leaving 15 bases between. There are 15 residues in the CDR3.